These 4 T cell receptor beta chains were sequenced from one sample in a study of cytomegalovirus exposure and HLA in healthy donors. The PCR used 60 Vbeta and 13 Jbeta primers. Data came from immunoSEQ multiplex PCR; TCRdb stores just in-frame clones and leaves some out. This table holds 150,000 or so clones, 80% to 90% found once. What was sequenced was PBMCs. The origin of the receptors is a man in his late teens or twenties in good health and CMV-seronegative.

J is TRBJ1-1 and V is TRBV4-3; D is unclear. This CDR3 has 13 amino acids. The germline V gene has CDR1 LGHNA and CDR2 YSLEER. V was cut by 1 base and J by 7 bases, with 10 bases left in between. The CDR3: CASSQGAAIEAFF. For the CDR3, the DNA is TGCGCCAGCAGCCAAGGAGCAGCGATTGAAGCTTTCTTT.

The chain carries TRBV7-3 and TRBJ2-1; D gene ambiguous. CDR3 size: 13 residues. The germline gives CDR1 SGHTA, CDR2 FQGTGA. V was clipped by 4 bases and J by 8 bases, with 12 bases between them. CDR3 sequence: CASSSYSRYEQFF. The CDR3 bases are TGTGCCAGCAGCTCATACAGTAGGTATGAGCAGTTCTTC.

The chain employs TRBV9 and TRBJ2-3; 14 nucleotides match TRBD2. Germline loops: CDR1 SGDLS, CDR2 YYNGEE. This CDR3 region has 16 residues. Germline trimming cut 0 bases from V and 8 bases from J; bases unmatched to any gene: 5. DNA of the CDR3: TGTGCCAGCAGCGTAGGGGGGACTAGCGGGAGAGTTACGCAGTATTTT. Protein: CASSVGGTSGRVTQYF.

This chain connects TRBV5-8 to TRBJ1-4; maybe TRBD1 (6 bases). Deletions cut 5 bases from V and 7 bases from J, with 21 bases between. This CDR3 has 16 amino acids. CDR1 and CDR2 from the germline V gene are SGHTS and YDEGEE. The CDR3 DNA reads TGTGCCAGCAGTCTGACCTGGGGGGGCGGAGGTGAAAAACTGTTTTTT. Translated: CASSLTWGGGGEKLFF.